The rows below give T cell receptor beta chains drawn from one sample of a study of cytomegalovirus exposure and HLA in healthy donors. Here immunoSEQ multiplex PCR was the method, and the copy in TCRdb shows in-frame clones only, minus some. The repertoire consists of about 120,000 clones, with approximately 72% occurring once and the leading ten covering less than 2%. The sequenced sample consisted of PBMCs. The receptors were sampled from a man between 18 and 29 years old in good health and CMV-seronegative. The CDR3 runs from the conserved cysteine through the conserved F or W. D genes are given only for firm matches. For some rows the clone size is stated as once, few or many, or as a class when expanded; others skip it.

J,D,size,V,DNA,CDR3
TRBJ1-1,TRBD1,-,TRBV6-1,TGTGCCAGCAATCGGGACAGTTCGGAAGCTTTCTTT,CASNRDSSEAFF
TRBJ2-7,-,-,TRBV14,TGTGCCAGCAGCCAATACAACTACGAGCAGTACTTC,CASSQYNYEQYF
TRBJ1-5,-,few,TRBV19,TGTGCCAGTAGTGAACAGGCGGGCAATCAGCCCCAGCATTTT,CASSEQAGNQPQHF
TRBJ2-1,-,few,TRBV5-8,TGTGCCAGCAGGGGAGGGGGGACTCGGAATGAGCAGTTCTTC,CASRGGGTRNEQFF
TRBJ2-5,TRBD2,-,TRBV7-9,TGTGCCAGCAGCTCCCCATCCTCTAGCGGGGGGGCCTCCCAGTACTTC,CASSSPSSSGGASQYF
TRBJ2-4,TRBD2,few,TRBV4-1,TGCGCCAGCAGCCAGTCCCTAGCGGACAAAAACATTCAGTACTTC,CASSQSLADKNIQYF
TRBJ2-7,TRBD2,-,TRBV28,TGTGCCAGCAGTTCACCTAGCGGGGCCTACGAGCAGTACTTC,CASSSPSGAYEQYF
TRBJ2-2,-,-,TRBV6-5,TGTGCCAGCAGCTACGACAGTCTCAACACCGGGGAGCTGTTTTTT,CASSYDSLNTGELFF
TRBJ1-4,-,-,TRBV18,TGTGCCAGCTCACCGACAGCAACTAATGAAAAACTGTTTTTT,CASSPTATNEKLFF
TRBJ2-7,TRBD1,once,TRBV5-1,TGCGCCAGCAGCGAGACAGGGGGCAACGAGCAGTACTTC,CASSETGGNEQYF
TRBJ2-2,TRBD1,few,TRBV6-5,TGTGCCAGCAGTTTGGACAGGGGAATCGGGCTGTTTTTT,CASSLDRGIGLFF
TRBJ1-1,-,-,TRBV9,TGTGCCAGCAGCGTAGGCCCGGGAAACACTGAAGCTTTCTTT,CASSVGPGNTEAFF
TRBJ2-1,-,-,TRBV12-1,TGTGCCAGCAGCTTTAGTCTTCACCGCGGGAGGGCCATCCAAAATGAGCAGTTCTTC,CASSFSLHRGRAIQNEQFF
TRBJ1-5,-,-,TRBV27,TGTGCCAGCAGTTTAGACACTTTTAATCAGCCCCAGCATTTT,CASSLDTFNQPQHF
TRBJ1-4,-,few,TRBV6-6,TGTGCCAGCAGTCAAAGGAGGGTCCCTAATGAAAAACTGTTTTTT,CASSQRRVPNEKLFF
TRBJ2-1,-,-,TRBV28,TGTGCCAGCAATAGGCGGGCCCTATACAATGAGCAGTTCTTC,CASNRRALYNEQFF
TRBJ2-3,TRBD1,-,TRBV7-7,TGTGCCAGCAGCTCGCAAAGACAGGGTGGCACAGATACGCAGTATTTT,CASSSQRQGGTDTQYF